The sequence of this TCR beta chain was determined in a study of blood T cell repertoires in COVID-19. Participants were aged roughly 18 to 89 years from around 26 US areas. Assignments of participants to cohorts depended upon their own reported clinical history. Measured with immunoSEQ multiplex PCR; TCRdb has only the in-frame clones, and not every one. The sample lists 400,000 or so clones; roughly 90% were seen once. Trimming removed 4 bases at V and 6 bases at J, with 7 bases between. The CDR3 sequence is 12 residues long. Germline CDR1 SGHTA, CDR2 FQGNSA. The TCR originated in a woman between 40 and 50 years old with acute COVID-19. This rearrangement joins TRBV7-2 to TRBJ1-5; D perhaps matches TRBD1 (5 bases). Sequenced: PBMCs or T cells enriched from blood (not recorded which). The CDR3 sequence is CASSSGPQPQHF. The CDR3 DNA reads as TGTGCCAGCAGCTCAGGGCCTCAGCCCCAGCATTTT.